This T cell receptor beta chain came from a study of cytomegalovirus exposure and HLA in healthy donors. TCRdb's copy holds only in-frame clones and misses some; the assay was immunoSEQ multiplex PCR. The table shows some 260,000 clones, with 90% occurring only once. The sample consisted of PBMCs. This clonotype was sampled from a woman aged 30 to 39 in good health and CMV-seronegative.

Here the CDR3 reads CASSLIGATNEKLFF. For the CDR3, the DNA is TGTGCCAGCAGCTTAATCGGGGCAACTAATGAAAAACTGTTTTTT. The chain has TRBV7-2 and TRBJ1-4; D is uncertain. This CDR3 region has 15 residues. The V gene lost 2 bases and the J gene lost 0 bases, with 7 bases spanning the gap. Germline values: CDR1 SGHTA, CDR2 FQGNSA.